This TCR beta chain was retrieved from a study of lymphopenia after photon versus proton radiotherapy. TCRdb's copy holds only in-frame clones and misses some; the assay was immunoSEQ multiplex PCR. Altogether about 22,000 clones are present, 75% to 90% being singletons, with the ten largest covering 11%. Regarding the study as a whole: Relative stability marked proton patients; photon patients lost diversity and naive cells. Only patients who died were analyzed for survival; proton advantage is unproven. Oligoclonal CD8+ Temra expansion after nadir drove photon patients' diversity drop. Post-nadir TCR diversity decline inversely tracked overall survival among those who died.

V lost 7 bases and J lost 1, with 15 bases in between. The V gene's germline CDR1 is SGHRS and CDR2 YFSETQ. The CDR3 has 14 residues. A note on this clone: The antigen is undetermined.

This chain links TRBV5-1 with TRBJ2-7; the D gene is possibly TRBD1 (5 bases). Specimen: peripheral blood, collected from a patient treated with proton-based radiotherapy. This receptor was obtained from a man of 80 years or more with esophageal cancer. The DNA for the CDR3 is TGCGCCAGCCACTTGGGGCCGGCTTCCTACGAGCAGTACTTC. Its translation is CASHLGPASYEQYF.